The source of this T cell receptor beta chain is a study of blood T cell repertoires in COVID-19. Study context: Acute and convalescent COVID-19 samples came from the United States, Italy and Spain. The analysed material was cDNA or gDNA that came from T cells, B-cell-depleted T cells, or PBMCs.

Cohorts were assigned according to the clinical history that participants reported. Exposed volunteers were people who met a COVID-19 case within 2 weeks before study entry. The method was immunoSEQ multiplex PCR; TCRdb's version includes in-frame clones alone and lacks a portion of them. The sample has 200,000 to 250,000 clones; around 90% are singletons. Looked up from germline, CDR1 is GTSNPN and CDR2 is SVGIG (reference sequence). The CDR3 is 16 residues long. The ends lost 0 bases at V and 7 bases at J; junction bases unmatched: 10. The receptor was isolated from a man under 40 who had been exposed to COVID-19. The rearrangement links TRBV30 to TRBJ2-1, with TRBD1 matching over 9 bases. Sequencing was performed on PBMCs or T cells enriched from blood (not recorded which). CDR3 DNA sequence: TGTGCCTGGAGTGTACCCGACAGGGGGTCGTTTAATGAGCAGTTCTTC. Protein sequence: CAWSVPDRGSFNEQFF.